Given below is one T cell receptor (beta chain) in context. Its antigen is currently unknown. This specimen belongs to a study of cytomegalovirus exposure and HLA in healthy donors. Primers: 60 Vbeta forward and 13 Jbeta reverse. This table comes from immunoSEQ multiplex PCR, and its TCRdb copy is limited to in-frame clones, with some not included. This sample contains about 120,000 clones. Study-wide results and caveats: The majority of CMV-associated TCR beta chains were reported as apparently HLA-restricted in a later analysis. Trimming of TCR beta V- and J-genes showed a link, identified in a later analysis, to a missense DCLRE1C variant. A prior analysis recorded that most TCR beta V segments were productive about 87% or about 30% of the time.

This CDR3 has 15 amino acids. Germline V gives CDR1 SGHRS, CDR2 YFSETQ. The source material was PBMCs. The rearrangement joins TRBV5-1 to TRBJ2-5; TRBD2 might be the D (5 bases). The DNA end favors TRBJ2-7, so the J call may be wrong. The TCR sequence derives from a man aged 18 to 29 in good health and CMV-seronegative. CDR3 DNA sequence: TGCGCCAGCAGCTTGCGACCCTCTAGCACCTACGAGCAGTACTTC. It encodes CASSLRPSSTYEQYF.